The present TCR beta chain was sequenced within a study of cytomegalovirus exposure and HLA in healthy donors. This clone appeared a single time. The antigen is not known. CDR1 is SGHVS, CDR2 FQNEAQ, per germline. This CDR3 comprises 17 residues. V trimming: 5 bases; J trimming: 0 bases; junction bases outside the gene matches: 7. Study-level results: It emerged from a later analysis that several of the most significant clusters appeared to be linked to common viral pathogens.

PCR involved 60 Vbeta and 13 Jbeta primers. The protocol was immunoSEQ multiplex PCR, while the TCRdb copy is restricted to in-frame clones and leaves out a portion. Among about 140,000 clones, roughly 77% were seen once, and the ten largest hold 1.5% to 2%. The sample taken for sequencing was PBMCs. The source of this sequence is a woman in her 30s in good health and CMV-seronegative. The chain is built from TRBV7-8 and TRBJ1-5; 10 bases agree with TRBD1. The CDR3 DNA sequence: TGTGCCAGCAGCCTAACCGGGACAGGGGATAGCAATCAGCCCCAGCATTTT. Residues: CASSLTGTGDSNQPQHF.